Each of the 8 T cell receptor beta chains below was sequenced from the same sample in a study of OX40 agonist ivuxolimab in advanced cancers. Sequenced by immunoSEQ multiplex PCR; TCRdb stores in-frame clones only, minus some. The data show roughly 40,000 clones, almost 85% seen once. Sequenced material: CD4+ or CD8+ T cells sorted from blood, taken in a trial of the OX40 agonist ivuxolimab. These receptors were collected from an adult with an advanced solid tumor such as melanoma, head and neck, liver or kidney cancer.

On this clone itself: Germline is not matched at one junction end, which may reflect a read error. J is TRBJ2-7 and V is TRBV5-3; D not resolved. TRBV5-3 is noted as an ORF with a role that remains uncertain. The CDR3 runs 15 residues. The DNA for the CDR3 is TGTGCCAGCAGCTTGGCTCCGGGTAGCAATGCGGAGCAGTACTTC. It specifies CASSLAPGSNAEQYF.

The chain is built from TRBV4-2 and TRBJ1-2, with a possible D match to TRBD1 (6 bases). Looked up from germline, CDR1 is LGHNA and CDR2 is YNFKEQ. Trimming pared 0 bases from V and 0 bases from J, leaving 11 bases between. This CDR3 contains 16 residues. CDR3 coding DNA: TGTGCCAGCAGCCAAGATCTGACAGGAGCTAACTATGGCTACACCTTC. It translates to CASSQDLTGANYGYTF.

This chain joins TRBV6-5 and TRBJ1-5; TRBD1 agrees at 9 bases. The V gene end was trimmed by 4 bases and the J gene end by 4 bases; junction bases not matched to a gene: 8. This CDR3 comprises 16 residues. Germline CDR1 reads MNHEY; CDR2 reads SVGAGI. The CDR3 spells CASSSSGTGLNQPQHF. The DNA of the CDR3 is TGTGCCAGCAGTTCCTCCGGGACAGGGCTAAATCAGCCCCAGCATTTT.

The chain links TRBV6-5 to TRBJ2-7; TRBD1 matches 7 bases. The CDR3 is 14 residues long. Germline lookup yields CDR1 MNHEY and CDR2 SVGAGI. J lost 4 bases, V lost 6 bases, and 9 bases had no gene match. The CDR3 spells CASRLDRWRYEQYF. CDR3 sequence (DNA): TGTGCCAGCAGGTTGGACAGGTGGCGGTACGAGCAGTACTTC.

The chain carries TRBV7-3 and TRBJ2-1; unclear D gene. Trimming stripped 3 bases from V and 2 bases from J, with 14 bases between. The CDR3 length is 16 residues. Germline V gene data show CDR1 as SGHTA and CDR2 as FQGTGA. CDR3 region: CASSLGSSLTYNEQFF. CDR3 nucleotides: TGTGCCAGCAGCTTGGGCAGCTCTCTTACCTACAATGAGCAGTTCTTC.

The V and J genes are TRBV28 and TRBJ2-5, with D possibly being TRBD2 (5 bases). The end of the DNA is better explained by TRBJ2-7, so the J call may be wrong. The CDR3 is 12 residues long. Germline values: CDR1 MDHEN, CDR2 SYDVKM. The DNA of the CDR3 is TGTGCCAGCAGCTCACTAGATTACGAGCAGTACTTC. Amino acids: CASSSLDYEQYF.

The V gene is TRBV5-4, the J gene TRBJ2-3; 10 positions agree with TRBD2. This CDR3 has 15 amino acids. Trimming at V came to 2 bases and at J to 11 bases, leaving 11 bases not matched to a gene. The V gene's germline CDR1 is SGHNT and CDR2 YYREEE (reference sequence). CDR3 bases: TGTGCCAGCAGCTTCCCAGCGGGGGGGCCTGATGAGCAGTATTTT. It specifies CASSFPAGGPDEQYF.

This clone was observed once. The V call is TRBV6-1, the J call TRBJ2-3, with D tentatively TRBD1 (6 bases). The CDR3 contains 16 residues. V was cut by 4 bases and J by 3 bases, with 17 bases left in between. CDR1 MNHNS and CDR2 SASEGT come from the germline V gene. This CDR3 reads CASSVILGRGTDTQYF. For the CDR3, the DNA is TGTGCCAGCAGTGTCATTTTAGGCAGGGGTACAGATACGCAGTATTTT.